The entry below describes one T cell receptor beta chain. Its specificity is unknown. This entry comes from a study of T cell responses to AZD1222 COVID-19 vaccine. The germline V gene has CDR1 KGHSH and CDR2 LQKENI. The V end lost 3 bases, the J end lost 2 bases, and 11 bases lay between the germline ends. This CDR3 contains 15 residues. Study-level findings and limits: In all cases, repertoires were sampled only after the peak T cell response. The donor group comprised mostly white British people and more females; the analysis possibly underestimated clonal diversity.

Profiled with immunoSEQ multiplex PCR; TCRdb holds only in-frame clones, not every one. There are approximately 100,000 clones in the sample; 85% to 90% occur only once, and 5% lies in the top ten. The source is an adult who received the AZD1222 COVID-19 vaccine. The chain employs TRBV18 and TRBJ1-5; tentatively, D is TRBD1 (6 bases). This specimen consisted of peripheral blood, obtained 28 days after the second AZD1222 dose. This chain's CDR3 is CASSPPGAGNQPQHF. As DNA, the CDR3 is TGTGCCAGCTCACCCCCGGGGGCTGGCAATCAGCCCCAGCATTTT.